These 13 T cell receptor beta chains share one sample of origin, sequenced in a study of shared clonotypes between healthy human individuals. The table came from immunoSEQ multiplex PCR; TCRdb's copy has only in-frame clones and leaves some out. The repertoire has about 100,000 clones, roughly half of them found once; the top ten carry roughly 15%. The specimen sequenced was PBMCs. Every receptor here comes from a woman in her thirties or forties in good health. Some clones in this sample may be carry-over from other donors' samples.

This chain uses TRBV30 with TRBJ2-5; 7 nucleotides agree with TRBD1. CDR1 GTSNPN and CDR2 SVGIG come from the germline V gene (reference sequence). The CDR3 loop spans 14 amino acids. V lost 3 bases and J lost 1; bases outside the gene matches: 5. CDR3 amino acids: CAWSHGTVQETQYF. CDR3 nucleotides: TGTGCCTGGAGCCACGGGACAGTCCAAGAGACCCAGTACTTC.

The rearrangement joins TRBV25-1 to TRBJ2-7, with D tentatively TRBD2 (6 bases). From germline, CDR1 is MGHDK and CDR2 SYGVNS. The CDR3 is 15 amino acids. The V gene lost 6 bases and the J gene lost 6 bases, with 21 bases spanning the gap. CDR3 in amino acids: CASSATRGLGSEQYF. CDR3 bases: TGTGCCAGCAGCGCTACCCGGGGACTCGGTAGCGAGCAGTACTTC.

This clone showed up many times. V gene TRBV29-1 combines with J gene TRBJ1-2; D ambiguous. Germline V CDR1 and CDR2: SQVTM, ANQGSEA. The CDR3 is 12 amino acids. The germline V and J ends were trimmed by 8 bases and 4 bases, with 14 bases remaining between them. The CDR3: CSPEMVPYGYTF. The CDR3 DNA is TGCAGCCCCGAAATGGTCCCCTATGGCTACACCTTC. Full variable domain (rest looked up from reference TRBV29-1 and TRBJ1-2): SAVISQKPSRDICQRGTSLTIQCQVDSQVTMMFWYRQQPGQSLTLIATANQGSEATYESGFVIDKFPISRPNLTFSTLTVSNMSPEDSSIYLCSPEMVPYGYTFGSGTRLTVV.

A few counts support this clone. The chain employs TRBV28 and TRBJ2-1; 9 bases fit TRBD1. The CDR3 extends over 19 amino acids. Germline CDR1 reads MDHEN; CDR2 reads SYDVKM. V was clipped by 1 base and J by 3 bases; unmatched bases: 13. The CDR3 loop is CASSLSTGGARGIYNEQFF. In DNA form, the CDR3 reads TGTGCCAGCAGTTTATCAACAGGGGGCGCGCGGGGAATCTACAATGAGCAGTTCTTC. Together with reference TRBV28 and TRBJ2-1, the CDR3 gives the full variable domain: DVKVTQSSRYLVKRTGEKVFLECVQDMDHENMFWYRQDPGLGLRLIYFSYDVKMKEKGDIPEGYSVSREKKERFSLILESASTNQTSMYLCASSLSTGGARGIYNEQFFGPGTRLTVL.

This clone was observed at least ten times. Additional DNA sequences in this sample encode the identical CDR3. The chain is built from TRBV29-1 and TRBJ2-5; no clear D gene. V shed 4 bases and J shed 2 bases, with 5 bases lying between them. Germline-derived CDR1 and CDR2 are SQVTM and ANQGSEA. The CDR3 is 11 amino acids. The CDR3 loop is CSVVEQETQYF. The CDR3 nucleotides are TGCAGCGTTGTTGAGCAAGAGACCCAGTACTTC.

There are a few counts of this clone. The chain carries TRBV28 and TRBJ2-4; 7 bases match TRBD1. CDR3 length: 13 residues. The germline V gene encodes CDR1 MDHEN and CDR2 SYDVKM. The V gene end was trimmed by 8 bases and the J gene end by 8 bases; junction bases not matched to a gene: 9. CDR3 residues: CASDNRGHDIQYF. CDR3 nucleotides: TGTGCCAGCGATAACAGGGGACATGACATTCAGTACTTC.

The gene calls are TRBV7-3 and TRBJ2-3, with D unclear. The CDR3 consists of 12 residues. Germline assignment: CDR1 SGHTA and CDR2 FQGTGA. V was shortened by 5 bases and J by 0 bases, with 3 bases between the two germline ends. The CDR3 spells CASSPSTDTQYF. The CDR3 DNA reads TGTGCCAGCAGCCCTAGCACAGATACGCAGTATTTT. Filled out from reference TRBV7-3 and TRBJ2-3, the complete variable domain reads GAGVSQTPSNKVTEKGKYVELRCDPISGHTALYWYRQSLGQGPEFLIYFQGTGAADDSGLPNDRFFAVRPEGSVSTLKIQRTERGDSAVYLCASSPSTDTQYFGPGTRLTVL.

There are many counts of this clone. This rearrangement joins TRBV4-2 to TRBJ2-3; 10 positions match TRBD2. Losses at the gene ends were 3 bases for V and 1 base for J; bases not matched to a gene: 7. This CDR3 has 17 residues. In germline, CDR1 is LGHNA, CDR2 YNFKEQ. CDR3 sequence reads: CASSQAPGTSGTDTQYF. CDR3 DNA: TGTGCCAGCAGCCAGGCCCCCGGGACTAGCGGCACAGATACGCAGTATTTT.

The V gene is TRBV28, the J gene TRBJ2-5, with TRBD1 matching 10 bases. TRBJ2-7 explains the end of the DNA better; the J call may be wrong. This CDR3 is 16 amino acids long. CDR1 is MDHEN and CDR2 is SYDVKM in the germline V gene. The CDR3 reads CASSTPGQGSPYEQYF. The DNA of the CDR3 is TGTGCCAGCAGTACGCCGGGACAGGGGTCCCCCTACGAGCAGTACTTC.

The chain carries TRBV6-1 and TRBJ1-2; TRBD1 matches 7 bases. V was pared by 7 bases and J by 6 bases, with 8 bases of the junction left unmatched. In germline, CDR1 is MNHNS, CDR2 SASEGT. This CDR3 is 13 amino acids long. The DNA for the CDR3 is TGTGCCAGCACGGACAGGCAAATCAATGGCTACACCTTC. Protein product: CASTDRQINGYTF.

This chain links TRBV7-2 with TRBJ1-5, with D possibly matching TRBD1 (6 bases). Trimming left V 2 bases short and J 7 bases short, with 9 bases between. Germline V CDR1 and CDR2: SGHTA, FQGNSA. The CDR3 spans 13 residues. The CDR3 here is CASSLRRGQPQHF. CDR3 nucleotide sequence: TGTGCCAGCAGCTTAAGGAGGGGGCAGCCCCAGCATTTT.

The J gene is TRBJ2-1, the V gene TRBV7-3; D gene ambiguous. The V gene's germline CDR1 is SGHTA and CDR2 FQGTGA. Trimming pared 3 bases from V and 7 bases from J, leaving 10 bases between. The CDR3 is 13 residues long. The CDR3 bases are TGTGCCAGCAGCTTGATGAGTGGGAATGAGCAGTTCTTC. It encodes CASSLMSGNEQFF.

On this clone itself: With a far larger clone one base away, a read error is the likely cause. CDR3 residues: CARSQYSVKQNQPQHF. CDR3 nucleotides: TGCGCCAGGAGTCAATACTCCGTGAAGCAGAATCAGCCCCAGCATTTT. The rearrangement uses TRBV23-1 and TRBJ1-5, with D uncertain. Being an ORF, TRBV23-1 has a function that is uncertain. The CDR3 is 16 residues long.